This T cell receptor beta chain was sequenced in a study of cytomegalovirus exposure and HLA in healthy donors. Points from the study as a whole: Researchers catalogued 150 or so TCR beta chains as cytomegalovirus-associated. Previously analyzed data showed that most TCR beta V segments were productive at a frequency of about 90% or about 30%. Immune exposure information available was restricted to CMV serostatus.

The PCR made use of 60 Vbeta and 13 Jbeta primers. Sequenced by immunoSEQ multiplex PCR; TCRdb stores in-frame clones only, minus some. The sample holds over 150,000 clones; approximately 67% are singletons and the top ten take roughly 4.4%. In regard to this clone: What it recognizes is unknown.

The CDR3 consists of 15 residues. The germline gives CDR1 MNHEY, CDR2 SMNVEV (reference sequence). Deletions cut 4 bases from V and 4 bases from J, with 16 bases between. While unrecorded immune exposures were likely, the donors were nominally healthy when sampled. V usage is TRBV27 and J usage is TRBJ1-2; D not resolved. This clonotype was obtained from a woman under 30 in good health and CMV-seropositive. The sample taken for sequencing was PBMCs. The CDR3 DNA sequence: TGTGCCAGCAGTTCAACGCCAACTCCCGTCTATGGCTACACCTTC. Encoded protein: CASSSTPTPVYGYTF.